This T cell receptor beta chain was captured in a study of memory CD4+ T cells and cytomegalovirus serostatus (dated by TCRdb to the late 2010s). About the study as a whole: The roughly 35 healthy Belgian adults in the cohort included 9 who were CMV seropositive and approximately 24 who were CMV seronegative. The study sequenced CD4+ memory TCRbeta repertoires of a Belgian cohort with known cytomegalovirus serostatus to replicate a published TCR-based CMV serostatus classifier. Beyond this particular receptor, the publication reports: Only CD4+CD45RO+ memory cells were sequenced, in contrast to the original study, in which naive and memory CD4+ and CD8+ populations were covered. For CMV serostatus prediction, a median bootstrapped AUC of roughly 0.94 was reached with the original framework, and a median bootstrapped AUC of around 0.9 was reached with a US-trained random forest. Among the 150 to 200 previously reported CMV-associated TCRbeta sequences, over 65 showed up in the CD4+ memory repertoires, with each one found in between one and five individuals. A median bootstrapped AUC of approximately 0.95 with a 95% CI of 0.76-1.00 was achieved on the Belgian cohort by the original-framework classifier. The results were interpreted as suggesting that the CMV-associated TCR signature is mostly present in the CD4+ memory repertoire.

This clone was observed a handful of times. The antigen it binds to is not known. No base quality information exists; no much larger clone differs at one position. The Quick-DNA Microprep Kit was used to extract genomic DNA from the sorted cells. Amplification of TCRbeta DNA was done with the immunoSEQ hsTCRbeta kit, following the protocol from the manufacturer. An Illumina MiSeq instrument was used to sequence the TCRbeta libraries. Per the source publication's procedure: Following removal of out-of-frame sequences, more than 2,000,000 distinct TCRbeta sequences were retained, with an average of around 67,000 per individual. Each individual was scored according to the count of 150 or so previously reported CMV-associated TCRbeta sequences and the total productive distinct TCRbeta count. A beta-binomial model was reimplemented in Python, and scikit-learn random forests with default parameters were trained on data from the US cohort. Classifier performance on the Belgian cohort was summarized as median AUC with percentile confidence intervals calculated over 10,000 bootstrap iterations. This is the immuneACCESS table as TCRdb keeps it, with only in-frame sequences that have V and J called. A part of the clones is gone; compared with another copy, unresolved V genes explain less than half, and the rest is unexplained. That table furnishes V, J and clone size, whereas the DNA furnished D and trimming. A total of about 75,000 clones appear in this sample, 78% of them only once. The top ten constitute about 2.5% of the sample.

Single viable CD3+CD4+CD8-CD45RO+ cells were sorted as memory CD4+ T cells on a FACSAria II. CMV serostatus was assessed using a Roche Elecsys assay, by which serum IgG against CMV pp150, pp28, p38 and p52 was detected. Once the samples were thawed, total CD4+ T cells were enriched through positive selection using CD4 magnetic microbeads. The samples came from a different study that was designed specifically to examine the CD4+ T cell memory repertoire. Peripheral blood mononuclear cells were isolated and cryopreserved according to standard operating procedures, and serum was kept at -80 degrees C. CD3-PerCP (BW264/56), CD4-APC (RPA-T4), CD45RO-PE (UCHT1) and CD8-Pacific Orange (3B5) antibodies were used for staining, and non-viable cells were excluded with Sytox blue. The sequence was obtained from an adult in good health and CMV-seropositive. Sequenced material: memory CD4+ T cells from blood.

For the CDR3, the sequence is CASSLSAQGNTEAFF. The DNA sequence follows: TGTGCCAGCTCGCTTTCCGCCCAGGGGAACACTGAAGCTTTCTTT. The chain joins TRBV18 to TRBJ1-1; a tentative D call is TRBD1 (5 bases match). Measured from the cysteine to the phenylalanine, the CDR3 is 15 residues long. Kept here is only the CDR3 DNA, which spans 45 bases and is read in frame from base 1. The junction shows trimming of 6 bases on V and 1 base on J, plus 15 bases between the germline ends. In the germline V gene, CDR1 corresponds to KGHSH and CDR2 to LQKENI. Full variable domain (CDR3 extended with the reference TRBV18 and TRBJ1-1 proteins): NAGVMQNPRHLVRRRGQEARLRCSPMKGHSHVYWYRQLPEEGLKFMVYLQKENIIDESGMPKERFSAEFPKEGPSILRIQQVVRGDSAAYFCASSLSAQGNTEAFFGQGTRLTVV.